This T cell receptor (beta chain) is from a study of shared clonotypes between healthy human individuals. Study-wide context: The donor group consisted of two women and three men, aged 18 to 49. Study-level results: Represented diversity, genetic and exposure-history alike, was limited by few donors. Across subsets, estimated richness was generally greater for naive than for memory populations.

Using about 190 ng DNA, some 30,000 T cell genomes, the sorted-subset replicate PCRs were run. Sequencing used immunoSEQ multiplex PCR; TCRdb keeps in-frame clones, though not all of them. Here the sample spans under 1 million clones, 80% to 95% being singletons. On this clone itself: Its target is not known.

V shed 3 bases and J 3 bases; nucleotides not matched to a gene: 6. This CDR3 contains 15 residues. Germline CDR1 reads MDHEN; CDR2 reads SYDVKM. Positive CCR7 selection of CD45RO-negative cells yielded the naive CD8 cells, and terminally differentiated effector memory CD45RA+ cells were excluded. The material sequenced was naive CD8+ T cells sorted from blood. The origin of this receptor is a man under 40 in good health. The rearrangement links TRBV28 to TRBJ2-7, with 9 bases fitting TRBD1. The CDR3 here is CASSLSGTGSYEQYF. The CDR3 nucleotides read TGTGCCAGCAGTTTGTCCGGGACAGGGAGCTACGAGCAGTACTTC.